The subject of this entry is one T cell receptor (beta chain). Here immunoSEQ multiplex PCR was the method, and the copy in TCRdb shows in-frame clones only, minus some. The table lists 65,000 to 85,000 clones, 90% of them singletons. This sample is part of a study of cytotoxic CD8 clonotypes in ibrutinib-treated CLL. Trimming shortened V by 4 bases and J by 3 bases, and 10 bases separated the two germline ends. Germline V gene sequence: CDR1 SGHDT, CDR2 YYEEEE. This CDR3 is built from 14 residues. The clonotype was recovered from a human donor with chronic lymphocytic leukemia. Source: PBMCs, taken after 12 months of ibrutinib treatment. This chain uses TRBV5-6 with TRBJ2-2; either TRBD1 or TRBD2 may fit D (5 bases each). The CDR3 sequence: CASSEGPHTGELFF. The CDR3 region has the DNA TGTGCCAGCAGCGAGGGGCCGCACACCGGGGAGCTGTTTTTT.